The 32 T cell receptor beta chains below all came from one sample that was sequenced in a study of T cells after yellow fever vaccination. A single record per CDR3 protein comes from TCRdb applying MiXCR to the 5' RACE reads. The profile shows 550,000 or so distinct CDR3 sequences, 15% to 20% of them singletons. Here the sequenced sample was PBMCs, taken 15 days after the yellow fever booster vaccination. These receptors all come from a man aged 25-45 years who received the YFV17D yellow fever vaccine.

This sequence joins TRBV24-1 and TRBJ1-2; perhaps TRBD1 as D (5 bases). Deletions cut 5 bases from V and 7 bases from J, with 19 bases between. Germline lookup yields CDR1 KGHDR and CDR2 SFDVKD. The CDR3 length is 15 residues. CDR3 loop: CATSGPTPRRGGYTF. The DNA for the CDR3 is TGTGCCACCAGTGGCCCGACACCCAGAAGGGGTGGCTACACCTTC.

The CDR3 spells CATSRDGRGAWQYF. CDR3 nucleotides: TGTGCCACCAGCAGAGATGGGCGGGGCGCGTGGCAGTACTTC. The chain links TRBV15 to TRBJ2-7, with D possibly TRBD2 on 6 matching bases. V dropped 0 bases and J dropped 9 bases, with 15 bases sitting between them. There are 14 residues in the CDR3. From germline, CDR1 is LNHNV and CDR2 YYDKDF (reference sequence). Filled out from reference TRBV15 and TRBJ2-7, the complete variable domain reads DAMVIQNPRYQVTQFGKPVTLSCSQTLNHNVMYWYQQKSSQAPKLLFHYYDKDFNNEADTPDNFQSRRPNTSFCFLDIRSPGLGDTAMYLCATSRDGRGAWQYFGPGTRLTVT.

The CDR3 bases are TGTGCCAGCAGCCTCGGATGGGGGGCTTCGGCCAAAAACATTCAGTACTTC. Translation gives CASSLGWGASAKNIQYF. The chain uses TRBV3-1 and TRBJ2-4, with D tentatively TRBD1 or TRBD2 (6 bases each). V dropped 4 bases and J dropped 1 base, with 17 bases sitting between them. CDR1 is LGHDT, CDR2 YNNKEL, per germline (reference sequence). This CDR3 spans 17 amino acids. The entire variable domain, with the rest obtained from reference TRBV3-1 and TRBJ2-4, is as follows: DTAVSQTPKYLVTQMGNDKSIKCEQNLGHDTMYWYKQDSKKFLKIMFSYNNKELIINETVPNRFSPKSPDKAHLNLHINSLELGDSAVYFCASSLGWGASAKNIQYFGAGTRLSVL.

The J gene is TRBJ2-1, the V gene TRBV7-2; weak D call: TRBD1 (6 bases). The CDR3 length is 15 residues. The germline V gene has CDR1 SGHTA and CDR2 FQGNSA. V lost 5 bases to trimming and J lost 4 bases, with 15 bases between them. The CDR3, as DNA: TGTGCCAGCAGCCCCCGGACGGACAGATACAATGAGCAGTTCTTC. It translates to CASSPRTDRYNEQFF.

A few counts support this clonotype. The J gene is TRBJ1-3, the V gene TRBV15; 9 positions match TRBD1. Germline trimming cut 3 bases from V and 0 bases from J; bases unmatched to any gene: 6. Germline V gene sequence: CDR1 LNHNV, CDR2 YYDKDF (reference sequence). This CDR3 contains 17 residues. The CDR3: CATSRSTGGSSGNTIYF. In DNA, the CDR3 is TGTGCCACCAGCAGGAGTACAGGGGGCAGCTCTGGAAACACCATATATTTT.

This chain joins TRBV29-1 and TRBJ2-3; TRBD1 aligns across 8 bases. Germline loops: CDR1 SQVTM, CDR2 ANQGSEA. J was trimmed by 3 bases and V by 0 bases; bases with no gene match: 8. There are 16 residues in the CDR3. This CDR3 is CSVEERFQGATDTQYF. The CDR3 coding sequence is TGCAGCGTTGAAGAAAGGTTTCAGGGGGCTACAGATACGCAGTATTTT.

This rearrangement joins TRBV25-1 to TRBJ2-3, with 8 bases matching TRBD2. This CDR3 comprises 12 residues. Trimming cost V 4 bases and J 8 bases; bases outside gene matches: 2. Germline CDR1 is MGHDK and CDR2 is SYGVNS. Here the CDR3 DNA reads TGTGCCAGCAGTGCCACTAGCGGTACGCAGTATTTT. Translated, it gives CASSATSGTQYF.

The rearrangement links TRBV5-1 to TRBJ2-5; maybe TRBD2 (6 bases). V was cut by 4 bases and J by 4 bases, with 14 bases left in between. The CDR3 sequence is 14 residues long. Germline V gene data show CDR1 as SGHRS and CDR2 as YFSETQ. Here the CDR3 reads CASSASETGETQYF. In nucleotides, the CDR3 is TGCGCCAGCAGCGCTAGCGAGACGGGAGAGACCCAGTACTTC.

The chain carries TRBV5-5 and TRBJ2-1; no clear D. The CDR3 is 16 residues long. Looked up from germline, CDR1 is SGHKS and CDR2 is YYEKEE (reference sequence). With 5 bases removed from V and 4 bases from J, the gap between germline ends came to 19 bases. The CDR3 region has the DNA TGTGCCAGCAGGGATCCTAGTGGACGGGCTTACAATGAGCAGTTCTTC. Translation: CASRDPSGRAYNEQFF.

J is TRBJ2-3 and V is TRBV7-2; 9 bases align to TRBD1. After removal of 5 bases from V and 2 bases from J, the junction contained 8 bases not matched to a gene. The CDR3 is 16 amino acids. CDR1 SGHTA and CDR2 FQGNSA come from the germline V gene. The CDR3 here is CASSPAGTGNTDTQYF. Written as DNA, the CDR3 is TGTGCCAGCAGCCCCGCCGGGACAGGGAACACAGATACGCAGTATTTT.

The chain links TRBV4-3 to TRBJ2-3, with 7 bases lining up with TRBD2. V shed 3 bases and J 6 bases; nucleotides not matched to a gene: 9. CDR3 length: 15 amino acids. Germline lookup yields CDR1 LGHNA and CDR2 YSLEER. The CDR3, as DNA: TGCGCCAGCAGCCAGAGAGCGGGAAGCGGGGATACGCAGTATTTT. This translates into CASSQRAGSGDTQYF.

The chain is built from TRBV10-3 and TRBJ2-5; either TRBD1 or TRBD2 may fit D (5 bases each). Per germline, CDR1 ENHRY and CDR2 SYGVKD. The CDR3 length is 14 residues. V dropped 11 bases and J dropped 0 bases, with 16 bases sitting between them. The CDR3 loop is CAVAGTAYQETQYF. The DNA for the CDR3 is TGTGCCGTAGCCGGGACCGCGTACCAAGAGACCCAGTACTTC.

This sequence joins TRBV2 and TRBJ2-2, with D unresolved. Germline V gene data show CDR1 as SNHLY and CDR2 as FYNNEI. The ends were cut back, 11 bases at V and 7 bases at J, with 14 bases in the middle. The CDR3 spans 12 residues. CDR3 bases: TGTGCCGCAACTGTTGTGGGCGGGGAGCTGTTTTTT. Translating gives CAATVVGGELFF.

J is TRBJ2-1 and V is TRBV15; D assignment may be TRBD1 or TRBD2 (5 bases each). The length of the CDR3 is 13 residues. Trimming removed 3 bases from V and 8 bases from J, with 11 bases in between. Germline lookup yields CDR1 LNHNV and CDR2 YYDKDF (reference sequence). CDR3 residues: CATSRGLGDEQFF. As DNA, the CDR3 is TGTGCCACCAGCAGGGGATTGGGGGATGAGCAGTTCTTC.

V and J are TRBV12-3 or TRBV12-4 and TRBJ2-1; unclear D gene. V gave up 4 bases and J gave up 8 bases, with 9 bases separating them. This CDR3 is built from 12 residues. CDR3 sequence reads: CASSSWVYEQFF. CDR3 sequence (DNA): TGTGCCAGCAGTTCCTGGGTATATGAGCAGTTCTTC.

The chain is built from TRBV9 and TRBJ2-7; 7 nucleotides line up with TRBD2. Trimming removed 0 bases from V and 0 bases from J; junction bases left unmatched: 12. CDR1 and CDR2 (germline): SGDLS, YYNGEE. The CDR3 contains 18 residues. The CDR3 DNA reads as TGTGCCAGCAGCGTAGCCAAGGCCCTAGCGGACCGCTCCTACGAGCAGTACTTC. This encodes CASSVAKALADRSYEQYF.

This clonotype was counted only a few times. The chain links TRBV6-1 to TRBJ2-2; 8 bases agree with TRBD2. Trimming removed 8 bases from V and 2 bases from J; junction bases left unmatched: 4. The CDR3 length is 14 residues. Germline V lookup: CDR1 MNHNS, CDR2 SASEGT. The CDR3 sequence: CASGAGGNTGELFF. For the CDR3, the DNA is TGTGCCAGCGGGGCGGGGGGAAACACCGGGGAGCTGTTTTTT.

This clonotype was detected a few times. V and J are TRBV7-2 and TRBJ2-2, with D perhaps matching TRBD1 or TRBD2 (5 bases each). This CDR3 is 15 amino acids long. Trimming stripped 1 base from V and 5 bases from J, with 11 bases between. Germline V gene data show CDR1 as SGHTA and CDR2 as FQGNSA. CDR3 amino acids: CASSLGGSNTGELFF. CDR3 nucleotide sequence: TGTGCCAGCAGCTTAGGGGGGAGTAATACCGGGGAGCTGTTTTTT. The full variable domain, rest sourced from reference TRBV7-2 and TRBJ2-2, is GAGVSQSPSNKVTEKGKDVELRCDPISGHTALYWYRQSLGQGLEFLIYFQGNSAPDKSGLPSDRFSAERTGGSVSTLTIQRTQQEDSAVYLCASSLGGSNTGELFFGEGSRLTVL.

This sequence joins TRBV4-2 and TRBJ2-7; possible D gene TRBD2, 6 bases. Germline V gene sequence: CDR1 LGHNA, CDR2 YNFKEQ. V lost 3 bases and J 1 base, leaving 10 bases between the germline ends. This CDR3 is built from 14 residues. The CDR3 DNA sequence: TGTGCCAGCAGCCATCCGGGACTTTCCTACGAGCAGTACTTC. Translation: CASSHPGLSYEQYF.

The chain recombines TRBV30 with TRBJ2-7; 8 nucleotides match TRBD1. The germline gives CDR1 GTSNPN, CDR2 SVGIG (reference sequence). The trim removed 4 bases at V and 2 bases at J, leaving 10 bases unmatched. This CDR3 has 15 residues. The CDR3 reads CAWNVRQGTPYEQYF. The CDR3 bases are TGTGCCTGGAACGTACGACAGGGGACTCCCTACGAGCAGTACTTC.

This clonotype was counted only a few times. The chain joins TRBV5-4 to TRBJ2-5, with TRBD2 as a possible D gene (5 bases). Germline V lookup: CDR1 SGHNT, CDR2 YYREEE (reference sequence). Trimming took off 0 bases at V and 5 bases at J, with 11 bases between the two ends. The CDR3 contains 14 residues. CDR3 bases: TGTGCCAGCAGCTTGGCCGCAAAGCGGGAGACCCAGTACTTC. It encodes CASSLAAKRETQYF.

This clonotype was observed a few times. J is TRBJ2-7 and V is TRBV23-1; TRBD2 aligns across 9 bases. TRBV23-1 is assigned to the ORF class and has an uncertain function. V lost 11 bases and J lost 4; bases outside the gene matches: 15. The CDR3 is 15 amino acids. CDR3 DNA: TGCGCCGTCCCAAAGCGGGAGGCTGATGAATACGAGCAGTACTTC. Its translation is CAVPKREADEYEQYF.

This clonotype was observed a few times. This chain joins TRBV3-1 and TRBJ2-1; 13 nucleotides line up with TRBD2. This CDR3 comprises 17 residues. V shed 4 bases, J shed 7 bases, and the junction held 10 bases outside the gene matches. Per germline, CDR1 LGHDT and CDR2 YNNKEL (reference sequence). This CDR3 is CASSPGAGTSGKNEQFF. CDR3 sequence (DNA): TGTGCCAGCAGCCCTGGGGCAGGGACTAGCGGGAAAAATGAGCAGTTCTTC.

The chain recombines TRBV20-1 with TRBJ2-7, with 10 nucleotides matching TRBD2. Trimming removed 2 bases from V and 8 bases from J; junction bases left unmatched: 12. CDR1 is DFQATT, CDR2 SNEGSKA, per germline (reference sequence). The length of the CDR3 is 15 residues. CDR3 in DNA: TGCAGTGCTAGACCGGTCGGGACTAGCGAGACGCAGCAGTACTTC. Translation gives CSARPVGTSETQQYF.

The V call is TRBV7-2, the J call TRBJ2-3; D gene unclear. CDR1 and CDR2 from the germline V gene are SGHTA and FQGNSA. Trimming cost V 0 bases and J 3 bases, with 16 bases left between them. CDR3 length: 17 residues. The CDR3 here is CASSLAYETVLTDTQYF. CDR3 nucleotides: TGTGCCAGCAGCTTAGCTTACGAGACGGTTTTGACAGATACGCAGTATTTT.

This clonotype was recorded many times. The junction departs from the called germline gene at one end, perhaps through a read error. The chain couples TRBV7-9 to TRBJ1-5; D unclear. CDR1 is SEHNR, CDR2 FQNEAQ, per germline (reference sequence). The CDR3 has 14 amino acids. The CDR3 DNA follows: TGTGCCAGCAGTTTAGAAGGTGGCAATCAGCCCCAGCATTTT. This codes for CASSLEGGNQPQHF. Full variable domain (remainder filled in from reference TRBV7-9 and TRBJ1-5): DTGVSQNPRHKITKRGQNVTFRCDPISEHNRLYWYRQTLGQGPEFLTYFQNEAQLEKSRLLSDRFSAERPKGSFSTLEIQRTEQGDSAMYLCASSLEGGNQPQHFGDGTRLSIL.

V is TRBV29-1 and J is TRBJ2-7; 9 bases align to TRBD1. Germline-derived CDR1 and CDR2 are SQVTM and ANQGSEA. Trimming cost V 4 bases and J 1 base; bases outside gene matches: 2. This CDR3 has 13 amino acids. The CDR3 DNA reads as TGCAGCGTTGGGACAGGGGATTCCTACGAGCAGTACTTC. Protein product: CSVGTGDSYEQYF.

The chain employs TRBV5-1 and TRBJ2-5; the D gene is possibly TRBD1 (7 bases). The V gene lost 0 bases and the J gene lost 0 bases, with 15 bases spanning the gap. The CDR3 is 17 residues long. From germline, CDR1 is SGHRS and CDR2 YFSETQ. The CDR3 spells CASSLATGAGYQETQYF. The CDR3 DNA reads as TGCGCCAGCAGCTTGGCCACAGGGGCGGGGTACCAAGAGACCCAGTACTTC.

This chain connects TRBV12-3 or TRBV12-4 to TRBJ1-1, with D tentatively TRBD1 (5 bases). Deletions cut 7 bases from V and 1 base from J, with 10 bases between. The CDR3 consists of 13 residues. The CDR3 is CASKLTENTEAFF. The DNA for the CDR3 is TGTGCCAGCAAACTGACAGAGAACACTGAAGCTTTCTTT.

This clonotype was recorded a few times. This chain uses TRBV5-1 with TRBJ2-6; D might be TRBD2 (6 bases). Germline V gives CDR1 SGHRS, CDR2 YFSETQ. V was clipped by 6 bases and J by 0 bases, with 13 bases between them. The length of the CDR3 is 16 residues. Here the CDR3 DNA reads TGCGCCAGCACCTTAAGGGGACTCTCTGGGGCCAACGTCCTGACTTTC. It yields the protein CASTLRGLSGANVLTF.

This clonotype was detected only a few times. The rearrangement uses TRBV5-1 and TRBJ2-7; tentative D call: TRBD1 (7 bases). With 3 bases removed from V and 2 bases from J, the gap between germline ends came to 15 bases. This CDR3 has 15 amino acids. Germline assignment: CDR1 SGHRS and CDR2 YFSETQ. CDR3 sequence (DNA): TGCGCCAGCAGCTATACAGGGGACTCCACCTACGAGCAGTACTTC. Its translation is CASSYTGDSTYEQYF.

Only a few counts were recorded for this clonotype. This sequence joins TRBV12-3 or TRBV12-4 and TRBJ2-3; D is undetermined. V was shortened by 1 base and J by 2 bases, with 7 bases between the two germline ends. This CDR3 has 14 amino acids. The CDR3 nucleotides read TGTGCCAGCAGTTTAGGACTTTTCACAGATACGCAGTATTTT. Its translation is CASSLGLFTDTQYF.